Sequencing of this TCR beta chain was carried out in a study of cytomegalovirus exposure and HLA in healthy donors. Clones were sequenced by immunoSEQ multiplex PCR, and TCRdb holds only the in-frame ones, with some missing. Of some 110,000 clones in the sample, about 91% are singletons; the top ten hold 1.5% to 2%. The V gene end was trimmed by 4 bases and the J gene end by 3 bases; junction bases not matched to a gene: 11. The length of the CDR3 is 17 residues. CDR1 SGHNT and CDR2 YYREEE come from the germline V gene (reference sequence). The genes are TRBV5-4 and TRBJ1-2; 11 nucleotides align to TRBD1. This clonotype originated in a man younger than 35 in good health and CMV-seronegative. The sample taken for sequencing was PBMCs. The CDR3 here is CASSVPGQGGPDYGYTF. CDR3 DNA sequence: TGTGCCAGCAGCGTGCCGGGACAGGGGGGCCCGGACTATGGCTACACCTTC.